The 9 T cell receptor beta chains reported below all come from one sample, sequenced in a study of resident and recirculating memory T cells in vitiligo. The repertoire was sequenced with immunoSEQ multiplex PCR; TCRdb's copy has only in-frame clones and lacks some. The sample has 35,000 to 45,000 clones, around 90% seen once. Sequences were obtained from blood. These receptors originate from a male donor with vitiligo.

The chain combines TRBV2 with TRBJ2-7, with D maybe TRBD1 (5 bases). The CDR3 runs 13 residues. Per the germline V gene, CDR1 is SNHLY and CDR2 is FYNNEI. V was cut by 5 bases and J by 4 bases, with 12 bases left in between. CDR3 bases: TGTGCCAGCAGTCCCTCGACAGTGTACGAGCAGTACTTC. This translates into CASSPSTVYEQYF.

The V gene is TRBV11-3, the J gene TRBJ2-3, with 12 nucleotides matching TRBD2. Germline loops: CDR1 SGHNT, CDR2 YENEEA. V trimming: 5 bases; J trimming: 2 bases; junction bases outside the gene matches: 5. The CDR3 runs to 16 residues. This chain's CDR3 is CASSLRLAGVTDTQYF. The CDR3 DNA sequence: TGTGCCAGCAGCCTCAGACTAGCGGGGGTCACAGATACGCAGTATTTT. Full variable domain (rest looked up from reference TRBV11-3 and TRBJ2-3): EAGVVQSPRYKIIEKKQPVAFWCNPISGHNTLYWYLQNLGQGPELLIRYENEEAVDDSQLPKDRFSAERLKGVDSTLKIQPAELGDSAVYLCASSLRLAGVTDTQYFGPGTRLTVL.

This chain uses TRBV11-2 with TRBJ2-5, with 7 bases lining up with TRBD2. The V gene end was trimmed by 5 bases and the J gene end by 5 bases; junction bases not matched to a gene: 11. Germline values: CDR1 SGHAT, CDR2 FQNNGV. This CDR3 spans 15 amino acids. The DNA for the CDR3 is TGTGCCAGCAGCCCGGGGGGACCCCGGTGGGAGACCCAGTACTTC. Its protein product is CASSPGGPRWETQYF.

The chain links TRBV27 to TRBJ2-6, with 7 bases aligning to TRBD1. J was trimmed by 2 bases and V by 2 bases; bases with no gene match: 15. The germline CDR1 and CDR2 sequences are MNHEY and SMNVEV (reference sequence). This CDR3 is built from 20 residues. The CDR3 reads CASSLGTRTGLRTGANVLTF. DNA of the CDR3: TGTGCCAGCAGTTTAGGGACCCGGACAGGCCTAAGGACTGGGGCCAACGTCCTGACTTTC. Complete variable domain (other parts from reference TRBV27 and TRBJ2-6): EAQVTQNPRYLITVTGKKLTVTCSQNMNHEYMSWYRQDPGLGLRQIYYSMNVEVTDKGDVPEGYKVSRKEKRNFPLILESPSPNQTSLYFCASSLGTRTGLRTGANVLTFGAGSRLTVL.

The chain carries TRBV19 and TRBJ1-2; D might be TRBD1 (5 bases). Germline CDR1 and CDR2: LNHDA and SQIVND (reference sequence). V shed 3 bases and J shed 8 bases, with 13 bases lying between them. This CDR3 contains 13 residues. CDR3 region: CASSMLGLGGYTF. In DNA form, the CDR3 reads TGTGCCAGTAGTATGCTGGGGCTGGGCGGCTACACCTTC.

The chain recombines TRBV18 with TRBJ2-5; D might be TRBD2 (5 bases). Germline V gene sequence: CDR1 KGHSH, CDR2 LQKENI. V was clipped by 6 bases and J by 5 bases, with 13 bases between them. This CDR3 contains 13 residues. CDR3 in amino acids: CASSRGLGETQYF. In nucleotides, the CDR3 is TGTGCCAGCTCCCGCGGACTGGGGGAGACCCAGTACTTC.

This chain uses TRBV29-1 with TRBJ2-3; 9 bases fit TRBD2. Germline V gene sequence: CDR1 SQVTM, CDR2 ANQGSEA. Trimming cost V 5 bases and J 7 bases; bases outside gene matches: 7. The CDR3 sequence is 13 residues long. CDR3 in amino acids: CSVLRGGAYTQYF. CDR3 coding DNA: TGCAGCGTTTTGCGGGGGGGGGCATATACGCAGTATTTT.

This chain links TRBV5-1 with TRBJ2-3; TRBD1 agrees at 8 bases. V trimming: 3 bases; J trimming: 2 bases; junction bases outside the gene matches: 8. Germline assignment: CDR1 SGHRS and CDR2 YFSETQ. The CDR3 consists of 16 residues. This CDR3 reads CASSSLDRATTDTQYF. DNA for the CDR3: TGCGCCAGCAGCTCCCTGGACAGGGCCACCACAGATACGCAGTATTTT.

The chain uses TRBV30 and TRBJ2-7; 7 nucleotides agree with TRBD2. Germline trimming cut 1 base from V and 0 bases from J; bases unmatched to any gene: 3. This CDR3 contains 14 residues. CDR1 is GTSNPN and CDR2 is SVGIG in the germline V gene (reference sequence). CDR3: CAWSGGGGSYEQYF. DNA for the CDR3: TGTGCCTGGAGTGGCGGCGGGGGCTCCTACGAGCAGTACTTC.